This TCR beta chain stems from a study of cytomegalovirus exposure and HLA in healthy donors (dated by TCRdb to about 2017). About the full investigation: According to an earlier analysis of a few hundred of the donors, 150 million to 200 million T cells yielded roughly 110 million unique TCR beta sequences and more than 250 Gb of sequence data. Roughly 300 gigabases of sequencing data and 91 million or so unique TCR sequences made up an early release that covered 640 HLA-typed donors. Of the 350 to 400 genotyped donors, 81% fell in the genetic ancestry cluster associated with self-reported Caucasian donors. The study aimed to test whether signatures of past pathogen exposure could be identified by cataloging public T cell receptors. The T cell repertoires of around 730 subjects were profiled by immunosequencing and related to cytomegalovirus serostatus. A separate validation cohort of more than 100 different subjects was used in addition to the 666-subject first cohort. To predict cytomegalovirus infection status, the study brought together high-throughput TCR immunosequencing, statistical association of individual TCRs with disease status, and machine learning. A later analysis re-analyzed previously published TCR beta repertoires from roughly 630 donors and added high-resolution HLA genotyping to study TCR occurrence patterns. Rather than drawing on any new phenotypic data, the later analysis identified candidate immune exposures from TCR beta sequences and the way those sequences occurred across donors. To decide whether each TCR beta V gene segment behaved as functional or pseudogenic, an earlier analysis of 587 of the donors relied on high-throughput TCR beta sequencing. Donor age, sex, ethnicity and CMV serostatus were compiled together with the repertoire data. In a later genetic analysis, genome-wide SNP genotypes for about three fifths of the roughly 670 donors were used, and that subset was treated as a discovery cohort. All discovery cohort repertoires had been generated using a single sequencing platform. Both class I and class II loci were covered by HLA typing, at four-digit resolution. The number of typed donors differed by locus: roughly 629-640 for A, B, C, DRB1 and DQB1; approximately 540 for DQA1; 606 for DPA1; and 400 to 480 for DPB1. Four or five DR-DQ haplotypes were handled as single units for association and clustering because linkage in the cohort was strong. Among around 400 genotyped donors of the cohort, an average of about 220,000 unique TCR beta nucleotide sequences was sequenced per donor, of which 15% to 20% were non-productive.

The cohort was made up of 666 healthy bone marrow donors. Cohort members were all nominally healthy when sampled, although unrecorded immune exposures were likely present. The donor tested CMV seropositive and was one of the 289 seropositive cohort members. A peripheral blood sample was provided by each donor, and peripheral blood mononuclear cells were used for TCR beta sequencing. Genomic DNA was extracted from the blood cell samples with the Qiagen DNeasy Blood Extraction Kit. The library was generated by the immunoSEQ multiplex PCR assay. For the multiplex PCR, a mixture combining 60 forward primers for TCR Vbeta segments and 13 reverse primers for TCR Jbeta segments was used. Amplification of the CDR3 region of rearranged TCR beta genes was performed with a multiplex PCR assay on genomic DNA. On the Illumina HiSeq System, the amplified TCR beta libraries were sequenced as 87-base-pair reads. Per the source publication's procedure: Across the 700 or so repertoires, a later analysis counted tens of millions of unique TCR beta chains, roughly 11 million of which were shared by at least two donors. Raw reads were error-corrected and collapsed into unique sequences by a nearest-neighbor algorithm in which closely related sequences were merged to remove PCR and sequencing errors. To assign V, D and J gene segments, CDR3 sequences were aligned to IMGT reference sequences. Each retained sequence needed at least a six-nucleotide match to both a V gene segment and a J gene segment. A rearrangement counted as productive if the CDR3 had no stop codons and remained in frame with V and J, and every other rearrangement counted as non-productive. Following IMGT convention, CDR3 was defined as the stretch from the second conserved V-encoded cysteine to the conserved J-encoded phenylalanine. In an earlier analysis of around 640 of the donors, sequences lacking an unambiguous match to a single V gene segment were excluded. In an earlier analysis of approximately 560 of the donors, a V segment was called functional when productive rearrangements were above 56.7%, and segregating when the standard deviation between donors exceeded 5%. A statistical classification framework was built for diagnosing cytomegalovirus status from the catalog of TCR beta chain sequences. In a later analysis, TCR nucleotide sequences were compared against IMGT/GENE-DB human TR gene sequences so that V and J genes could be assigned. Using the TCRdist pipeline, a later analysis assigned CDR3 sequences along with most-parsimonious VDJ recombination scenarios. In a later analysis, each TCR beta chain was defined by its CDR3 amino acid sequence together with its V-gene family, and reads without a unique V-gene family were excluded. In a later analysis, 450 to 600 highly shared, low-generation-probability nucleotide sequences were removed to address suspected cross-contamination and a sequencing artifact. A later analysis calculated a clonal expansion index for each public chain from normalized within-repertoire ranks of inferred template counts. Generation probabilities in a later analysis came from a VDJ recombination model fitted to out-of-frame rearrangements, and those results were checked against IGoR. Hypergeometric tests were used in a later analysis to score TCR-TCR, TCR-HLA and TCR-CMV co-occurrence, with a repertoire-size bias correction applied to the TCR pairs. False discovery rates were estimated in a later analysis by permuting HLA or CMV assignments 20 times. A later analysis grouped co-occurring TCRs with DBSCAN, adding TCRdist sequence similarity when clustering within HLA-allele-positive subsets. Repertoires with fewer than 30,000 or more than 120,000 public chains were left out of co-occurrence clustering, as were about 5 repertoires with anomalous nucleotide sharing. The source is immuneACCESS, and TCRdb retained only in-frame sequences with V and J called. Part of the clones is not carried over; for the studies checked, unresolved V genes explain less than half of this, and the remainder is unexplained. From that table come the V and J calls and clone size; the DNA was used to work out D and trimming. The sample table shows some 50,000 clones, and 72% are seen once. Of the sample, around 22% falls within the top ten clones.

A note on this clone: Its antigen target is currently unknown. Base qualities are not at hand, and no much larger clone is one base apart.

The paper as a whole reports these results and caveats: In the study, roughly 160 TCR beta chains were listed as associated with cytomegalovirus. A further reported finding was that TCR beta sequences accurately predicted the HLA-A and HLA-B alleles for most subjects in the first cohort. Because some donors lacked HLA typing at each locus, the association tests relied only on the typed subset. Three of the identified cytomegalovirus-associated TCR beta chains were confirmed in vitro to be specific for cytomegalovirus antigens. A cluster of highly shared sequence variants was judged likely to be a technical artifact of the sequencing pipeline. In an earlier analysis of more than 500 of the donors, most TCR beta V segments appeared in productive rearrangements about 90% or about 30% of the time, broadly matching IMGT annotations. A later analysis reported that several top co-occurrence clusters appeared linked to parvovirus B19, influenza, CMV and Epstein-Barr virus. Correlated functional status among segregating V segments might reflect linkage disequilibrium, but an unknown experimental factor could not be ruled out. According to a later analysis, TCR association rates differed among HLA loci, with DRB1 alleles showing the most associated TCRs and HLA-C alleles showing the fewest. Most TCR sequences were observed very rarely across donors, whereas some public TCRs were present in many individuals. Cytomegalovirus status was reported to be diagnosed by the classifier with high specificity and sensitivity in both the original and validation cohorts. At a false discovery rate of 0.05, a later analysis linked under 20,000 TCR beta sequences to specific HLA alleles. Assigning TCR associations to individual alleles was difficult when HLA alleles, especially DR and DQ, strongly co-occurred. A later genetic analysis associated a missense DCLRE1C variant with V-gene and J-gene trimming of TCR beta chains, and an independent cohort replicated the association. This cohort had only TCR beta chains sequenced, and the lack of alpha or paired-chain data limited which features could be detected. It was suggested by the authors that the approach could potentially be generalized to other disease states and immunological phenotypes. Sequencing depth was assumed to be roughly uniform across donors in the presence/absence analyses, though that assumption may not hold. For the cohort, immune exposure information was limited to CMV serostatus. Because counts were too low, about 18 rarely observed V segments, including chromosome 9 orphons, were excluded from the earlier analysis of roughly 580 of the donors. Compared with the approximately 670-donor mean, donors in an Asian-associated ancestry cluster had fewer N-insertions in productive TCRs, according to a later genetic analysis. In a later analysis, HLA-associated TCR beta chains showed more clonal expansion and lower generation probabilities than non-associated chains that were equally common. In a later analysis, most CMV-associated TCR beta chains were found to appear HLA-restricted, with HLA associations seemingly driven largely by CMV exposure.

This receptor was obtained from a woman in her fifties or sixties in good health and CMV-seropositive. The material sequenced was PBMCs.

The CDR3 here reads CSVATANTEAFF. The DNA is TGCAGCGTTGCGACAGCGAACACTGAAGCTTTCTTT. Recombination linked TRBV29-1 to TRBJ1-1; TRBD1 is a possible D gene, resting on 5 matching bases. There are 12 amino acids in the CDR3, from cysteine to phenylalanine inclusive. Only CDR3 DNA is held: 36 bases, read in frame from base 1. In the germline V gene, CDR1 corresponds to SQVTM and CDR2 to ANQGSEA. Trimming costs V 4 bases and J 1 base, and their ends lie 7 bases apart.